This T cell receptor beta chain was captured in a study of blood T cell repertoires in COVID-19. Study in general: From the United States, Italy and Spain came samples of acute and convalescent COVID-19.

The CDR3 is made up of 15 amino acids. V lost 3 bases to trimming and J lost 8 bases; unmatched junction nucleotides: 8. Germline CDR1 and CDR2: SGHNT and YYREEE (reference sequence). The data were produced by immunoSEQ multiplex PCR, yet TCRdb's version contains in-frame clones alone and is incomplete. The profile shows approximately 300,000 clones, around 88% of them singletons. The gene calls are TRBV5-4 and TRBJ2-2, with 9 bases matching TRBD1. This TCR was sampled from a woman aged 45-65 years with acute or convalescent COVID-19. Sequencing was performed on peripheral blood. The DNA for the CDR3 is TGTGCCAGCAGCTCACACCGGGACAGGGCTGGGGAGCTGTTTTTT. Its translation is CASSSHRDRAGELFF.